Here is one T cell receptor (beta chain) with its context. The sample holds many counts of this clonotype. Its antigen remains unidentified. Per-nucleotide qualities are absent, and no much larger clonotype sits a single base away. The listed sequencing device is Illumina NovaSeq 6000. Using 5'RACE with constant-segment primers, TCRalpha and TCRbeta cDNA libraries were constructed, with sample barcodes and unique molecular identifiers added in the process. Trizol reagent was used to extract RNA from every sample. Libraries were amplified in two PCR steps, with a second sample barcode and Illumina TruSeq adapters added in the second step. Sequencing of libraries was performed on an Illumina NovaSeq with 2 x 150 bp paired-end reads. The authors processed their data as follows. With migec v1.2.7, reads were demultiplexed and then collapsed into UMI-guided consensus sequences. With mixcr v2.1.11, UMI consensuses were aligned to TRA and TRB V and J templates and assembled into clonotypes. A clonotype was counted as expanded or contracted only when both edgeR and NoisET called the clonotype significant, with the noise models trained on biological replicates. edgeR calls used a false discovery rate-adjusted p below 0.01 and a log2 fold-change threshold of 1. As an exploratory analysis of dynamics, PCA with hierarchical clustering was applied to max-normalized trajectories of the 1000 most abundant clonotypes. Separately sequenced CD4+ and CD8+ repertoires were used to assign a CD4 or CD8 phenotype to each responding clone. TCRdb handled the public reads itself, with Q25 trimming in fastp and clone calling in MiXCR, and kept productive beta chains. A single entry per CDR3 protein holds the most common genes and DNA from its merged rows. TCRdb, not the authors, supplied the V and J calls. Here the sample has 200,000 to 300,000 distinct CDR3 sequences; over 15% occur a single time. The ten largest clones capture around a fifth of the sample.

This entry belongs to a study of T-cell memory formation after mild COVID-19 (dated by TCRdb to the early 2020s). Turning to the overall study: TCR sequence clusters from the two donors were found to be largely donor specific. Longitudinal TCRalpha and TCRbeta repertoire sequencing tracked T-cell clones expanding and contracting after mild COVID-19 in a couple of donors. The cohort comprised two young, previously healthy adult volunteers, one female and one male. Study-level results and caveats: Clones that contracted from day 15 to 85 showed balanced CD4/CD8 phenotypes, whereas a second wave of clones that expanded from day 15 to 37 leaned towards CD4+. The study included only two mild cases, and larger cohorts that include severe cases with pre-infection samples were judged to be necessary. The detection of some responding clones in pre-infection memory suggests that pre-existing cross-reactive memory T cells joined the SARS-CoV-2 response. The second-wave clones that peaked on day 37 were not confirmed to be SARS-CoV-2 specific. Contracting CD4+ clones were located mainly in the CM and EM memory subsets, whereas CD8+ clones were found to be enriched in EMRA.

The CDR3 measures 18 amino acids from cysteine to phenylalanine. Left in the record is the CDR3 DNA by itself, 54 bases read in frame from the first base. V trim: 4 bases; J trim: 3 bases; unmatched bases: 14. According to the germline V gene (reference sequence), CDR1 reads SGHNT and CDR2 reads YYREEE. PBMCs were isolated by Ficoll-Paque density gradient centrifugation. Recombination linked TRBV5-4 to TRBJ2-2; 8 of the junction bases match TRBD2. This TCR was recovered from a man aged 18 to 30 who had mild COVID-19 (a few samples of this study predate the infection). The sample titles of this study are shuffled in the database, so cell type and time point are left out; the donor was told from shared clones. Sequencing input: PBMCs or a T cell subset sorted from them (not recorded which). The CDR3 loop reads CASSLRSGSGGYTGELFF. The nucleotide sequence reads as follows: TGTGCCAGCAGCCTCCGGTCTGGGAGCGGGGGATACACCGGGGAGCTGTTTTTT.